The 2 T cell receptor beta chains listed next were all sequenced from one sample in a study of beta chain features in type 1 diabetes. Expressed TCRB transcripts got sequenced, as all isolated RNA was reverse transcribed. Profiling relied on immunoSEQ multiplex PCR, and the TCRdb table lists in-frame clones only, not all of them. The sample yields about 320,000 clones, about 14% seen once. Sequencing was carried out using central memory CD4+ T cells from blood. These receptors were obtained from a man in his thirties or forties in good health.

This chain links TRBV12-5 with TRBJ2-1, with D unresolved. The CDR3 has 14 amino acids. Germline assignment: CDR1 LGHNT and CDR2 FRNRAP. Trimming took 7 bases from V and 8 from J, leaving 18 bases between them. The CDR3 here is CASVASRALDEQFF. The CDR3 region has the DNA TGTGCTAGTGTGGCGAGCCGGGCCTTGGATGAGCAGTTCTTC.

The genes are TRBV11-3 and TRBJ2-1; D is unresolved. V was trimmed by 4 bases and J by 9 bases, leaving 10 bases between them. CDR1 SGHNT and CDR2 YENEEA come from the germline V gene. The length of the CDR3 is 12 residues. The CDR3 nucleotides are TGTGCCAGCAGCTCCCAGCATGGTGAGCAGTTCTTC. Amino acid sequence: CASSSQHGEQFF.